The rows below give T cell receptor beta chains drawn from one sample of a study of cytomegalovirus exposure and HLA in healthy donors. Some clones are missing from TCRdb's copy, which holds only in-frame ones; the method was immunoSEQ multiplex PCR. The sample lists about 78,000 clones, about 60% occurring once. The sample taken for sequencing was PBMCs. Every receptor here comes from a young man in good health and CMV-seropositive. Both conserved end residues are part of each CDR3. A D gene is named only where the DNA matches it firmly. The size entry is marked missing in some rows and otherwise reads once, few, many or a size class.

V gene	clone size	J gene	D gene	CDR3 DNA	CDR3 protein
TRBV6-1	-	TRBJ2-7	TRBD1	TGTGCCAGCAGCGACAAGGGGACAGTCTCCTACGAGCAGTACTTC	CASSDKGTVSYEQYF
TRBV13	once	TRBJ2-2	TRBD2	TGTGCCAGCAGCCCCAGACTAGCGGCTAACACCGGGGAGCTGTTTTTT	CASSPRLAANTGELFF
TRBV7-3	-	TRBJ2-1	TRBD2	TGTGCCAGTCAAGACTCGACTAGCGGGACAAATGAGCAGTTCTTC	CASQDSTSGTNEQFF
TRBV6-1	few	TRBJ1-2	-	TGTGCCAGCAGTGTAAAACAGGGTATAATTTTCAGTGGCTACACCTTC	CASSVKQGIIFSGYTF
TRBV7-6	few	TRBJ2-5	TRBD1	TGTGCCAGCAGCTCCCACGAGACAGGGGGCGCGTGGGAGACCCAGTACTTC	CASSSHETGGAWETQYF
TRBV9	few	TRBJ1-5	TRBD1	TGTGCCAGCAGTCCCGACAGGGGTCGGGAGCCCCAGCATTTT	CASSPDRGREPQHF
TRBV4-1	few	TRBJ1-2	-	TGCGCCAGCAGCCAAGAATCACAGGGAGGGGGTTATGGCTACACCTTC	CASSQESQGGGYGYTF
TRBV6-1	-	TRBJ2-5	TRBD1	TGTGCCAGCAGCCGGGACAGAACTATTCAAGAGACCCAGTACTTC	CASSRDRTIQETQYF
TRBV9	-	TRBJ2-7	TRBD1	TGTGCCAGCAGCCAGGGGACAGGGGGTTTCTACGAGCAGTACTTC	CASSQGTGGFYEQYF
TRBV14	few	TRBJ2-7	-	TGTGCCAGCAGCCAAGATCCAAGGGAGAGGTGGTACTTC	CASSQDPRERWYF
TRBV11-3	-	TRBJ2-7	TRBD2	TGTGCCAGCAGCCCTTGGCTAGCGGGGCAATACGAGCAGTACTTC	CASSPWLAGQYEQYF
TRBV11-2	once	TRBJ2-4	-	TGTGCCAGCAGCTTGGTACTAGTGGACATTCAGTACTTC	CASSLVLVDIQYF
TRBV27	-	TRBJ2-6	-	TGTGCCAGCACTAAAATGGGGGCGGCAGGGGCCAACGTCCTGACTTTC	CASTKMGAAGANVLTF
TRBV7-2	-	TRBJ2-1	TRBD2	TGTGCCAGCAGTAAAGCGGGAGTTTCCTACAATGAGCAGTTCTTC	CASSKAGVSYNEQFF
TRBV19	-	TRBJ1-2	-	TGTGCCAGTAGTATAGCGGGACCGGGACATCGATATGGCTACACCTTC	CASSIAGPGHRYGYTF
TRBV21-1	few	TRBJ1-1	-	TGTGCCAGCAGCATAGCAACTAGCAGTAACACTGAAGCTTTCTTT	CASSIATSSNTEAFF
TRBV19	-	TRBJ1-3	-	TGTGCCAGTAATCACGAGGGCGGACCAGGAAACACCATATATTTT	CASNHEGGPGNTIYF
TRBV2	-	TRBJ1-2	TRBD1	TGTGCCAGCAGAGGGGGCTACTATGGCTACACCTTC	CASRGGYYGYTF
TRBV6-5	-	TRBJ1-5	-	TGTGCCAGCAGTCCTGTACGAGGGAGCAATCAGCCCCAGCATTTT	CASSPVRGSNQPQHF
TRBV6-4	-	TRBJ2-7	TRBD2	TGTGCCAGCTTTGGATGTAAGCGGGAGGGCCTCACCTACGAGCAGTACTTC	CASFGCKREGLTYEQYF
TRBV7-9	-	TRBJ1-1	-	TGTGCCAGCAGCGGCAGTGAGGGCAAGAACACTGAAGCTTTCTTT	CASSGSEGKNTEAFF
TRBV7-7	few	TRBJ2-7	-	TGTGCTAGCAGCTTACTCCGCGGGATAGTCGAGCAGTACTTC	CASSLLRGIVEQYF
TRBV6-4	-	TRBJ1-2	-	TGTGCCAGCAGTGACTCAGACAGTCTGCGGGGCTACACCTTC	CASSDSDSLRGYTF
TRBV19	-	TRBJ2-7	TRBD2	TGTGCCAGTAGTATGAGGACTAGCGGGAGGGCCGGGGACTACGAGCAGTACTTC	CASSMRTSGRAGDYEQYF
TRBV4-2	-	TRBJ2-7	-	TGTGCCAGCAGCCAAGAAGGTACAGGAAGTTACGAGCAGTACTTC	CASSQEGTGSYEQYF